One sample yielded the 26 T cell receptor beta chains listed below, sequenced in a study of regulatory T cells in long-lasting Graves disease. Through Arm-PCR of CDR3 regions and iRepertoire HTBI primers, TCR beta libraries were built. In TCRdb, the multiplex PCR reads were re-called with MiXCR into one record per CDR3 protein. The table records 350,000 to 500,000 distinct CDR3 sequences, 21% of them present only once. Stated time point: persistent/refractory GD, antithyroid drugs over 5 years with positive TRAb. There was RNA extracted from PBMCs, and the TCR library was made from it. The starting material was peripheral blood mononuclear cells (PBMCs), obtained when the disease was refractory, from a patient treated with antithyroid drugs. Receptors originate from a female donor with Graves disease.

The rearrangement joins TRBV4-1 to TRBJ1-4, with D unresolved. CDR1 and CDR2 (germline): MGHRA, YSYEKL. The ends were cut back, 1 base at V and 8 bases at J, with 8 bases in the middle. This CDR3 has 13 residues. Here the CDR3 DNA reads TGCGCCAGCAGCCAAGGAGAAGAGGAAAAACTGTTTTTT. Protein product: CASSQGEEEKLFF.

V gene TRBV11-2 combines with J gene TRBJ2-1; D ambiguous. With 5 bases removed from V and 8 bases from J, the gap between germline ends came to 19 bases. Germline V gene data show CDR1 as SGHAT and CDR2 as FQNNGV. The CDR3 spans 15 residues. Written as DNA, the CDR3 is TGTGCCAGCAGCCCACTCATCCCGACAATCCATGAGCAGTTCTTC. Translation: CASSPLIPTIHEQFF.

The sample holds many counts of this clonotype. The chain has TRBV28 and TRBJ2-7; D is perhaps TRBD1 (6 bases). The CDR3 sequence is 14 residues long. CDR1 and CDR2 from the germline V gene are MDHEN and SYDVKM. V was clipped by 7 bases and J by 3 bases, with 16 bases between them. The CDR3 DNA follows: TGTGCCAGCACTGTCCGGGACATAGACTACGAGCAGTACTTC. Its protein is CASTVRDIDYEQYF. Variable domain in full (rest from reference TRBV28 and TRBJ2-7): DVKVTQSSRYLVKRTGEKVFLECVQDMDHENMFWYRQDPGLGLRLIYFSYDVKMKEKGDIPEGYSVSREKKERFSLILESASTNQTSMYLCASTVRDIDYEQYFGPGTRLTVT.

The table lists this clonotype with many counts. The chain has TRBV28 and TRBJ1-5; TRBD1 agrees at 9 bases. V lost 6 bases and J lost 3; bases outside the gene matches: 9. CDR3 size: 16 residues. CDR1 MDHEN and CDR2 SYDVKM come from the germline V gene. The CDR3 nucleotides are TGTGCCAGCAGGTATACAGGGGGCAAATTCAATCAGCCCCAGCATTTT. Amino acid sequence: CASRYTGGKFNQPQHF.

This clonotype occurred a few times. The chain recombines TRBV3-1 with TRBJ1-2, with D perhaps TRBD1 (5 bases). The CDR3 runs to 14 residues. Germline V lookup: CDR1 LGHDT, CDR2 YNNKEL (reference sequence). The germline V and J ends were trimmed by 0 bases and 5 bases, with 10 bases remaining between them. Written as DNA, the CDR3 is TGTGCCAGCAGCCAAGACGCAGGGAAATATGGCTACACCTTC. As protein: CASSQDAGKYGYTF.

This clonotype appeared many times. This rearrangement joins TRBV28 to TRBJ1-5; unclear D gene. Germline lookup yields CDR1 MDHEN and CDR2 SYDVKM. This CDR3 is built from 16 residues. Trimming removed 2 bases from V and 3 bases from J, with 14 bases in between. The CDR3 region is CASSLGRNSLNQPQHF. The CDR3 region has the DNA TGTGCCAGCAGTTTAGGACGTAACAGCCTCAATCAGCCCCAGCATTTT.

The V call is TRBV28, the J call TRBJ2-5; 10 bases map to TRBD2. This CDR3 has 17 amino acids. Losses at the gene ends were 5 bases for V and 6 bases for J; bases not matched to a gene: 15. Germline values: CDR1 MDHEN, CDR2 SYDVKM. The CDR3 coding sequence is TGTGCCAGCAGTCAAAATGGAGTGGGACTAGCGAGTCAGACCCAGTACTTC. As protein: CASSQNGVGLASQTQYF.

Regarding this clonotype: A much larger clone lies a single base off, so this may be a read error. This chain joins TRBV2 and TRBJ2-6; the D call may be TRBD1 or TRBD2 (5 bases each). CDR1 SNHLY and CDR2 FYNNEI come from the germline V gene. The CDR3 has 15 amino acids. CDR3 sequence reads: CASSDGDPGAHVLTF. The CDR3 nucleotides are TGTGCCAGCAGTGATGGGGACCCTGGGGCCCACGTCCTGACTTTC.

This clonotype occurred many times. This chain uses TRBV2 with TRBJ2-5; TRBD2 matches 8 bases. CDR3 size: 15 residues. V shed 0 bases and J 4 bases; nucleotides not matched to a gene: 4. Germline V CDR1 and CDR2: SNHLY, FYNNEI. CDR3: CASSEALRGGETQYF. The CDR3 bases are TGTGCCAGCAGTGAAGCGCTTCGGGGGGGAGAGACCCAGTACTTC.

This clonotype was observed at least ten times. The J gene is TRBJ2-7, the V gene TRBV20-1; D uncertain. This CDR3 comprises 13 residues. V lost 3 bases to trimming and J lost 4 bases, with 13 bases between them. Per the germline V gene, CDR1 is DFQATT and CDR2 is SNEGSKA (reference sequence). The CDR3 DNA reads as TGCAGTGCTAGTTACGCTAGTAGTTACGAGCAGTACTTC. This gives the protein CSASYASSYEQYF.

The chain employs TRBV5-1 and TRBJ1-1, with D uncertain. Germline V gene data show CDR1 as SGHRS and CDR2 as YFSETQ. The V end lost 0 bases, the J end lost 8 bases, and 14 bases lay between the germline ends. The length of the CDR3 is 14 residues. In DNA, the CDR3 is TGCGCCAGCAGCTTGGCCGGCAGACCTTTCGAAGCTTTCTTT. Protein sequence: CASSLAGRPFEAFF.

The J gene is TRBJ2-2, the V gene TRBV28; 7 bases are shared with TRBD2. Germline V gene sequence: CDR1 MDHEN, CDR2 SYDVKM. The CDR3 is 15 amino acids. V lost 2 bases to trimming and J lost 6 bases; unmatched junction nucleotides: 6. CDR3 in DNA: TGTGCCAGCAGTTTAGCGGGAGAAGGGGCCGGGGAGCTGTTTTTT. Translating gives CASSLAGEGAGELFF.

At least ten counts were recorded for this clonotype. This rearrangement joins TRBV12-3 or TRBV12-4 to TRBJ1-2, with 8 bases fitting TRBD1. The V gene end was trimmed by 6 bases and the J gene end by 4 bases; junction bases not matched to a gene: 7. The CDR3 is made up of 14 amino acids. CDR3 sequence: CASSYLTGVYGYTF. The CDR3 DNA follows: TGTGCCAGCAGCTACTTGACAGGGGTCTATGGCTACACCTTC.

The CDR3 protein is CASSPGLSEEAFF. CDR3 in DNA: TGTGCCAGTAGTCCTGGGTTGTCGGAGGAAGCTTTCTTT. The chain has TRBV19 and TRBJ1-1; D unresolved. Trimming stripped 5 bases from V and 8 bases from J, with 15 bases between. Germline lookup yields CDR1 LNHDA and CDR2 SQIVND (reference sequence). The length of the CDR3 is 13 residues. Filled out from reference TRBV19 and TRBJ1-1, the complete variable domain reads DGGITQSPKYLFRKEGQNVTLSCEQNLNHDAMYWYRQDPGQGLRLIYYSQIVNDFQKGDIAEGYSVSREKKESFPLTVTSAQKNPTAFYLCASSPGLSEEAFFGQGTRLTVV.

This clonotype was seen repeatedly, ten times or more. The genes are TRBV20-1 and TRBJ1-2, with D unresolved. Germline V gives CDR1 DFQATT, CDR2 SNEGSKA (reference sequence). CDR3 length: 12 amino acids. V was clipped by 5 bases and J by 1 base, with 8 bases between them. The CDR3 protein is CSADILNYGYTF. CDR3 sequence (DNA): TGCAGTGCTGATATTCTTAACTATGGCTACACCTTC.

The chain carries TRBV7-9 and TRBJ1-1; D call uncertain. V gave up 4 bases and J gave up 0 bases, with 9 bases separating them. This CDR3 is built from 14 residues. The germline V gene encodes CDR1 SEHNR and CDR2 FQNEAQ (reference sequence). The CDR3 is CASSSSNMNTEAFF. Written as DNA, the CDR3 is TGTGCCAGCAGCTCCAGCAATATGAACACTGAAGCTTTCTTT.

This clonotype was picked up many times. In DNA, the CDR3 is TGTGCCAGCAGTTTATCGGACAGGGACTACGAGCAGTACTTC. It codes for CASSLSDRDYEQYF. V and J are TRBV12-3 or TRBV12-4 and TRBJ2-7; 8 bases match TRBD1. With V trimmed by 2 bases and J by 3 bases, 3 bases remained unmatched. There are 14 residues in the CDR3.

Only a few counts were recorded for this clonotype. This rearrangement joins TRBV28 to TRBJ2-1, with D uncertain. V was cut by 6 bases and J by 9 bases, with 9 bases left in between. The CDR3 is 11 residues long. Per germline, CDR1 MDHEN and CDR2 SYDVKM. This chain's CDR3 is CASSKFPEQFF. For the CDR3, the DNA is TGTGCCAGCAGCAAATTTCCTGAGCAGTTCTTC.

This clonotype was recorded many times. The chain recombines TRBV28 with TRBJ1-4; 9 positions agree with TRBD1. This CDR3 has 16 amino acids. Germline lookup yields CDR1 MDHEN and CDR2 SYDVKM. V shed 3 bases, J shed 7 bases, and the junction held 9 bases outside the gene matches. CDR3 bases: TGTGCCAGCAGTTTTACGGGACAGGGCAGGCGTGAAAAACTGTTTTTT. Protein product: CASSFTGQGRREKLFF.

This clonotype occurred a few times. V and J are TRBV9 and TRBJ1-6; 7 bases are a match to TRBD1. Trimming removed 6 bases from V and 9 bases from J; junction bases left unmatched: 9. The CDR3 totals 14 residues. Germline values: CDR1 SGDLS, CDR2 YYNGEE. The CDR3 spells CASNRDSDTSPLHF. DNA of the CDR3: TGTGCCAGCAACCGGGACAGCGATACTTCACCCCTCCACTTT. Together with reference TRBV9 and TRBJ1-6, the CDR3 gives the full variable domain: DSGVTQTPKHLITATGQRVTLRCSPRSGDLSVYWYQQSLDQGLQFLIQYYNGEERAKGNILERFSAQQFPDLHSELNLSSLELGDSALYFCASNRDSDTSPLHFGNGTRLTVT.

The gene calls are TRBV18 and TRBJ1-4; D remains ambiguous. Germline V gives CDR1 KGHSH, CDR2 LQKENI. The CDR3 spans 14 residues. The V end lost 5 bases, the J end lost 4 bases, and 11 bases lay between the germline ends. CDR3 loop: CASSERQSNEKLFF. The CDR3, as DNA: TGTGCCAGCTCAGAGCGGCAGAGTAATGAAAAACTGTTTTTT.

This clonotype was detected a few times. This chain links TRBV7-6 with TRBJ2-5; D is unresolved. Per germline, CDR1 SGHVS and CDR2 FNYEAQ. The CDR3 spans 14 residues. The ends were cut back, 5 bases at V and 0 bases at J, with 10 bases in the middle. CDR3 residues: CASSPRTDQETQYF. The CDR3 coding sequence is TGTGCCAGCAGCCCCAGGACGGACCAAGAGACCCAGTACTTC.

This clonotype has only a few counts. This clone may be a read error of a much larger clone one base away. The chain's CDR3 is CAISAFDRETYEQYF. DNA of the CDR3: TGTGCCATCAGTGCTTTCGATCGGGAGACCTACGAGCAGTACTTC. The chain couples TRBV10-3 to TRBJ2-7; weak D call: TRBD2 (6 bases). The CDR3 extends over 15 amino acids. Looked up from germline, CDR1 is ENHRY and CDR2 is SYGVKD. V lost 4 bases to trimming and J lost 2 bases, with 15 bases between them.

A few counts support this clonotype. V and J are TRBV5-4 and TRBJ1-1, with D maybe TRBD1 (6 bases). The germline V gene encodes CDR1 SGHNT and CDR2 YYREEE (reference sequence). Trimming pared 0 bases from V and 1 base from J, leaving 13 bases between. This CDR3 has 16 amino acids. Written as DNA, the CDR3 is TGTGCCAGCAGCTTGGATTATCAGGGGTGGAACACTGAAGCTTTCTTT. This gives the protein CASSLDYQGWNTEAFF.

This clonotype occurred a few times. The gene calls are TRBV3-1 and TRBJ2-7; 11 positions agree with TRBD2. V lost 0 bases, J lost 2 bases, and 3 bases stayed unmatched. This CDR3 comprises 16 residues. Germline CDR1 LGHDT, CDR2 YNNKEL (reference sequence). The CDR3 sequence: CASSQELAGDPYEQYF. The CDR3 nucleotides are TGTGCCAGCAGCCAAGAACTAGCGGGAGACCCCTACGAGCAGTACTTC.

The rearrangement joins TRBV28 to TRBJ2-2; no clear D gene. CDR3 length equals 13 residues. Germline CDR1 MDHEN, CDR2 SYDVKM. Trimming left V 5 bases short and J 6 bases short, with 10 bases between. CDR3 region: CASSPRSPGELFF. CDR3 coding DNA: TGTGCCAGCAGTCCCCGCTCACCCGGGGAGCTGTTTTTT.